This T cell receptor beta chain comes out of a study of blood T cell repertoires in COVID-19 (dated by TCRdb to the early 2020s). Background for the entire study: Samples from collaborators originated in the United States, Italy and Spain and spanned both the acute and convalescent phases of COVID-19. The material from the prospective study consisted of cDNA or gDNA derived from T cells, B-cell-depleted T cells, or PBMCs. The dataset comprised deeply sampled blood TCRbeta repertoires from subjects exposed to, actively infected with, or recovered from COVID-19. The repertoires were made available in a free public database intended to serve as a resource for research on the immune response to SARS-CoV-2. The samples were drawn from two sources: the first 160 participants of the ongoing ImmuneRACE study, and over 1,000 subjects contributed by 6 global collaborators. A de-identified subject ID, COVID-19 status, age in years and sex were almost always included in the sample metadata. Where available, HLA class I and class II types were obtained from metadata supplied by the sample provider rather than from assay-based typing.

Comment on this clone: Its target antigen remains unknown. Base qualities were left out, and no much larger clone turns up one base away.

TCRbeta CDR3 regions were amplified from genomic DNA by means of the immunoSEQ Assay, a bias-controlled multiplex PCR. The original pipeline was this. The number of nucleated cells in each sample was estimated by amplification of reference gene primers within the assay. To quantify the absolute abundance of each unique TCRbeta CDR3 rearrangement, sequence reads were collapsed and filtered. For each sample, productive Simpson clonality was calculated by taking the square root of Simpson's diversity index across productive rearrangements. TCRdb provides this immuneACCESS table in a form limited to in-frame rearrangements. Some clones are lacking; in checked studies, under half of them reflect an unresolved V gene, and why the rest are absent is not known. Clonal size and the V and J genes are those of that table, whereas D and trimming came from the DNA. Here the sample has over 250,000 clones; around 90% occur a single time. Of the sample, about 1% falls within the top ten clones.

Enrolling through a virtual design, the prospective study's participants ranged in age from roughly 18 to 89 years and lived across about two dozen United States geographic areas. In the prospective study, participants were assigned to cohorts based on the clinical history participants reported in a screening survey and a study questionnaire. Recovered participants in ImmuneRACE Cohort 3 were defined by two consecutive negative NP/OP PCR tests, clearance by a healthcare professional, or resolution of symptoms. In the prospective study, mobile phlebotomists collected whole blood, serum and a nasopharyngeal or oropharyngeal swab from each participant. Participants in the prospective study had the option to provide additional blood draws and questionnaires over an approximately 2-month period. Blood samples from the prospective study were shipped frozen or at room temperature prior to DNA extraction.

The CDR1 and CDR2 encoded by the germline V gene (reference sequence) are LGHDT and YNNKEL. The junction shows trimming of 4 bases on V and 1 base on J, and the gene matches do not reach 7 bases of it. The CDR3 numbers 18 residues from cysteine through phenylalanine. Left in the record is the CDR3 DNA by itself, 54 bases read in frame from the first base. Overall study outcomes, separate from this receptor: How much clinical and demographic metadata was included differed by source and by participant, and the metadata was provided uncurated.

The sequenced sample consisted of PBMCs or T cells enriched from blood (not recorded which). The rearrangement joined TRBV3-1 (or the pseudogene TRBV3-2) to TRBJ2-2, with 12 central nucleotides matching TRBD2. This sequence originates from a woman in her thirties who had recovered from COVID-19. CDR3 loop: CASSPRLAGAVNTGELFF. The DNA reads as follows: TGTGCCAGCAGCCCCCGACTAGCGGGGGCCGTGAACACCGGGGAGCTGTTTTTT.